The 5 T cell receptor beta chains below come from one sample, sequenced in a study of blood T cell repertoires in COVID-19. The table came from immunoSEQ multiplex PCR; TCRdb's copy has only in-frame clones and leaves some out. The sample includes about 77,000 clones, 90% of them seen just once. Sequences were obtained from peripheral blood. All receptors come from a woman at least 80 years old with active or convalescent COVID-19.

Here the CDR3 DNA reads TGTGCCAGCAGCGAGGGGGGGGATTCACCCCTCCACTTT. Translated: CASSEGGDSPLHF. This sequence joins TRBV9 and TRBJ1-6, with a weak D call TRBD1 (6 bases). The CDR3 is 13 residues long. Per the germline V gene, CDR1 is SGDLS and CDR2 is YYNGEE. Trimming removed 3 bases at V and 8 bases at J, with 9 bases between.

The gene calls are TRBV12-3 or TRBV12-4 and TRBJ2-7, with D perhaps matching TRBD1 (5 bases). V dropped 6 bases and J dropped 5 bases, with 11 bases sitting between them. The CDR3 runs to 12 residues. CDR3 region: CASSSGSHEQYF. The CDR3 DNA follows: TGTGCCAGCAGCTCAGGGTCCCACGAGCAGTACTTC.

The chain is built from TRBV3-1 (or the pseudogene TRBV3-2) and TRBJ1-1, with D uncertain. Germline V gene lookup returns CDR1 LGHDT and CDR2 YNNKEL (reference sequence). The CDR3 sequence is 8 residues long. Trimming pared 8 bases from V and 10 bases from J, leaving 5 bases between. The CDR3 loop reads CASERAFF. CDR3 DNA sequence: TGTGCCAGCGAGAGAGCTTTCTTT.

The chain recombines TRBV10-3 with TRBJ2-3; 8 bases match TRBD2. Losses at the gene ends were 4 bases for V and 5 bases for J; bases not matched to a gene: 5. Germline values: CDR1 ENHRY, CDR2 SYGVKD. The CDR3 has 14 amino acids. CDR3: CAISVTGGRDTQYF. The CDR3 region has the DNA TGTGCCATCAGTGTTACGGGGGGGCGAGATACGCAGTATTTT.

This chain connects TRBV5-8 to TRBJ2-7; 9 positions agree with TRBD1. The junction had 10 bases not matched to a gene; V was cut back by 3 bases and J by 3 bases. This CDR3 has 16 residues. From germline, CDR1 is SGHTS and CDR2 YDEGEE. CDR3 nucleotide sequence: TGTGCCAGCAGCTCGAGAGGGACAGGGCGTTTCTACGAGCAGTACTTC. Its protein is CASSSRGTGRFYEQYF.